The 5 T cell receptor beta chains below all came from one sample that was sequenced in a study of cytomegalovirus exposure and HLA in healthy donors. Both 60 Vbeta primers and 13 Jbeta primers went into the PCR. This table comes from immunoSEQ multiplex PCR, and its TCRdb copy is limited to in-frame clones, with some not included. The repertoire holds around 190,000 clones, with roughly 84% as singletons. Sequences were obtained from PBMCs. Every receptor here comes from a girl aged 2-10 years in good health and CMV-seropositive.

The V call is TRBV7-8, the J call TRBJ2-3; TRBD2 matches 7 bases. This CDR3 is built from 17 residues. Per the germline V gene, CDR1 is SGHVS and CDR2 is FQNEAQ. Trimming removed 5 bases from V and 6 bases from J; junction bases left unmatched: 17. The CDR3 loop is CASSGDSGTTTQDTQYF. The CDR3 nucleotides are TGTGCCAGCAGCGGGGACTCCGGGACTACCACTCAGGATACGCAGTATTTT. Supplemented by reference TRBV7-8 and TRBJ2-3, the full variable domain reads GAGVSQSPRYKVAKRGQDVALRCDPISGHVSLFWYQQALGQGPEFLTYFQNEAQLDKSGLPSDRFFAERPEGSVSTLKIQRTQQEDSAVYLCASSGDSGTTTQDTQYFGPGTRLTVL.

As DNA, the CDR3 is TGTGCCAGCAGTGAGGGCACCTATAATTCACCCCTCCACTTT. It codes for CASSEGTYNSPLHF. The chain recombines TRBV25-1 with TRBJ1-6; D is uncertain. The CDR3 loop spans 14 amino acids. Germline CDR1 reads MGHDK; CDR2 reads SYGVNS. The V gene lost 3 bases and the J gene lost 2 bases, with 5 bases spanning the gap.

The chain combines TRBV6-1 with TRBJ2-4, with 7 bases aligning to TRBD1. V shed 4 bases, J shed 3 bases, and the junction held 15 bases outside the gene matches. Germline V gene lookup returns CDR1 MNHNS and CDR2 SASEGT. The CDR3 contains 18 residues. The CDR3 spells CASSVWHRGRKLKNIQYF. In DNA, the CDR3 is TGTGCCAGCAGTGTATGGCACAGGGGACGCAAACTCAAAAACATTCAGTACTTC.

The chain links TRBV6-6 to TRBJ1-5, with 7 nucleotides matching TRBD1. CDR3 size: 14 residues. V was clipped by 5 bases and J by 7 bases; unmatched bases: 8. Germline CDR1 reads MNHNY; CDR2 reads SVGAGI (reference sequence). The CDR3, as DNA: TGTGCCAGCAGTCGACAGGGCGGGGTGCAGCCCCAGCATTTT. It is translated as CASSRQGGVQPQHF.

This chain joins TRBV7-9 and TRBJ1-3; 8 positions match TRBD1. Trimming cost V 1 base and J 4 bases; bases outside gene matches: 0. The CDR3 totals 14 residues. CDR1 and CDR2 (germline): SEHNR, FQNEAQ (reference sequence). The CDR3 spells CASSLGTGGNTIYF. The CDR3 region has the DNA TGTGCCAGCAGCTTAGGGACAGGGGGAAACACCATATATTTT.